The 8 T cell receptor beta chains given below trace back to one sample, sequenced in a study of blood T cell repertoires in COVID-19. TCRdb's table, derived via immunoSEQ multiplex PCR, lists solely in-frame clones and lacks some. The sample has 90,000 to 110,000 clones; approximately 87% are singletons. Source material: peripheral blood. These receptors came from a woman aged 60 to 75 with acute or convalescent COVID-19.

The chain uses TRBV24-1 and TRBJ1-2; TRBD1 matches at 8 bases. The V gene end was trimmed by 4 bases and the J gene end by 9 bases; junction bases not matched to a gene: 12. The germline V gene encodes CDR1 KGHDR and CDR2 SFDVKD. The CDR3 sequence is 15 residues long. CDR3: CATSDMGQDFLRYTF. CDR3 bases: TGTGCCACCAGTGACATGGGACAGGACTTTCTCCGCTACACCTTC.

This chain connects TRBV7-9 to TRBJ2-7; 12 bases line up with TRBD1. V was pared by 1 base and J by 4 bases, with 14 bases of the junction left unmatched. The CDR3 spans 19 residues. CDR1 and CDR2 from the germline V gene are SEHNR and FQNEAQ (reference sequence). CDR3: CASSLVGQGAISLRYEQYF. The CDR3 nucleotides are TGTGCCAGCAGCTTAGTGGGACAGGGGGCGATCAGTTTGAGGTACGAGCAGTACTTC.

With respect to this clone: At one of its ends the junction is not consistent with the germline gene, which may arise from a read error. The gene calls are TRBV7-7 and TRBJ2-2, with D possibly TRBD2 on 5 matching bases. In germline, CDR1 is SSHAT, CDR2 FNYEAQ (reference sequence). The CDR3 runs 16 residues. The CDR3 loop is CASSLYVGVGTGELFF. For the CDR3, the DNA is TGTGCTAGCAGCTTATACGTGGGAGTCGGGACCGGGGAGCTGTTTTTT.

As to this clone: Within the sample, other DNA sequences also encode this same CDR3. In nucleotides, the CDR3 is TGCGCCAGCAGCCCCCCGGGCAATGAGCAGTTCTTC. Protein sequence: CASSPPGNEQFF. The chain carries TRBV5-1 and TRBJ2-1; the D is unclear. Trimming took 4 bases from V and 6 from J, leaving 8 bases between them. The CDR3 contains 12 residues. Germline V gives CDR1 SGHRS, CDR2 YFSETQ.

The V gene is TRBV7-3, the J gene TRBJ1-1, with TRBD1 matching 9 bases. Germline V gives CDR1 SGHTA, CDR2 FQGTGA. The CDR3 has 14 residues. V lost 5 bases to trimming and J lost 8 bases; unmatched junction nucleotides: 9. In nucleotides, the CDR3 is TGTGCCAGCAGCCTCCTGGGACAGGGAAGCGAAGCTTTCTTT. It encodes CASSLLGQGSEAFF.

The chain is built from TRBV7-8 and TRBJ2-1; no definite D call. This CDR3 region has 13 residues. Germline CDR1 reads SGHVS; CDR2 reads FQNEAQ. The germline V and J ends were trimmed by 1 base and 6 bases, with 7 bases remaining between them. CDR3: CASSLGQINEQFF. The CDR3 DNA reads as TGTGCCAGCAGCTTAGGGCAGATCAATGAGCAGTTCTTC.

The chain combines TRBV7-2 with TRBJ2-1, with 8 bases lining up with TRBD2. The CDR3 is made up of 15 amino acids. Germline V CDR1 and CDR2: SGHTA, FQGNSA. J gave up 8 bases and V 1 base, and 7 bases lay outside the gene matches. CDR3 DNA sequence: TGTGCCAGCAGCTTAGTTGAGACTAGCGACCATGAGCAGTTCTTC. Encoded protein: CASSLVETSDHEQFF.

In its sample, this clone was seen a few times. The chain recombines TRBV6-2 or TRBV6-3 with TRBJ2-5, with 13 positions matching TRBD2. V shed 2 bases and J 2 bases; nucleotides not matched to a gene: 8. Germline CDR1 is MNHEY and CDR2 is SVGEGT. There are 18 residues in the CDR3. The CDR3, as DNA: TGTGCCAGCAGTTACGGGACTAGCGGGGATCCCTATCAAGAGACCCAGTACTTC. Amino acids: CASSYGTSGDPYQETQYF.